This T cell receptor (beta chain) was obtained from a study of cytomegalovirus exposure and HLA in healthy donors. Primers for the PCR totalled 60 Vbeta and 13 Jbeta. The method was immunoSEQ multiplex PCR; TCRdb's version includes in-frame clones alone and lacks a portion of them. The sample holds 170,000 or so clones; over 70% are singletons and the top ten take 2.5% to 4%. Concerning this clone itself: Its antigen is still unknown.

Notes on the study in general: One cluster of highly shared sequence variants probably arose as a sequencing artifact. Rarity characterized most TCR sequences, yet some public TCRs appeared in many donors. The records held CMV serostatus as the only immune exposure information.

Germline values: CDR1 MNHNY, CDR2 SVGAGI (reference sequence). The V end was cut by 1 base, the J end by 7 bases, with 11 bases between. The CDR3 is 13 amino acids. The clonotype originates from a woman in her forties or fifties in good health and CMV-seropositive. This chain links TRBV6-6 with TRBJ2-7, with D maybe TRBD1 (5 bases). Material: PBMCs. Written as DNA, the CDR3 is TGTGCCAGCAGTTACTACAGGACCCCAGAGCAGTACTTC. It specifies CASSYYRTPEQYF.